This T cell receptor beta chain was profiled in a study of spatial heterogeneity in lung cancer. Study context: In raw reads, more than eight appearances on average were recorded for each unique TCR and UMI combination. Study-level points and caveats: Among blood samples, ubiquitous expanded tumor TCRs appeared more at resection than at follow-up.

Time point here: sample taken at primary tumor resection. Sequencing of whole RNA from tumor, nontumor lung or frozen PBMC involved no sorting. The V gene's germline CDR1 is SGHRS and CDR2 YFSETQ. V was clipped by 0 bases and J by 2 bases; unmatched bases: 8. CDR3 length: 16 amino acids. A remark on this clonotype: The antigen remains unidentified.

The presence of a unique molecular identifier marked each TCR cDNA molecule. TCRdb passed the 5' RACE reads through MiXCR, listing each CDR3 protein once. Of around 41,000 distinct CDR3 sequences listed, 6% to 7% are singletons. J is TRBJ2-7 and V is TRBV5-1, with TRBD2 matching over 7 bases. The source material was PBMCs, sampled at surgery. The receptor's source is a female donor with early-stage non-small cell lung cancer. The CDR3: CASSLDSLAAPYEQYF. The CDR3 bases are TGCGCCAGCAGCTTGGACTCCCTAGCGGCCCCCTACGAGCAGTACTTC.